This T cell receptor beta chain was captured in a study of blood T cell repertoires in COVID-19. J gave up 2 bases and V 7 bases, and 4 bases lay outside the gene matches. The CDR3 is 15 residues long. Germline V lookup: CDR1 SNHLY, CDR2 FYNNEI. Method: immunoSEQ multiplex PCR; TCRdb's copy keeps in-frame clones and lacks some. The data hold 150,000 to 180,000 clones, with 91% observed a single time. Sequencing was done on a sample of peripheral blood. The rearrangement joins TRBV2 to TRBJ2-6; TRBD1 agrees at 8 bases. The receptor was isolated from a man between 45 and 60 years old with acute or convalescent COVID-19. In DNA form, the CDR3 reads TGTGCCAGCATACCAGGGGGCGCTGGGGCCAACGTCCTGACTTTC. It encodes CASIPGGAGANVLTF.